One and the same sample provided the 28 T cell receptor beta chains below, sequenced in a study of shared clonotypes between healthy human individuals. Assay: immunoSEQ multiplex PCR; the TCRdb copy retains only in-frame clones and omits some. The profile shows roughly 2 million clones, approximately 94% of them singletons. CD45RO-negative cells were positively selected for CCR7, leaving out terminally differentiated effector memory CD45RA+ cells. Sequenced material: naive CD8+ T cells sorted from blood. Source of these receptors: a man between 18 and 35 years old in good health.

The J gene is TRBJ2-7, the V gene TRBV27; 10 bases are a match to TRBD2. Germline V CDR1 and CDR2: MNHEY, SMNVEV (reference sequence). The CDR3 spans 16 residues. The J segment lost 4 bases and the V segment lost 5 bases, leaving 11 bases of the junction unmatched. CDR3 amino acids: CASSLQAGGKSYEQYF. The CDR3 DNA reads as TGTGCCAGCAGTCTTCAAGCGGGGGGGAAATCATACGAGCAGTACTTC.

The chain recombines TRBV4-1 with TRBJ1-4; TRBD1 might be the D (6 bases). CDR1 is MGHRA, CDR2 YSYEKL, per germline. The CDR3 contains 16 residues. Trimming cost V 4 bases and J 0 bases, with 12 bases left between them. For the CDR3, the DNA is TGCGCCAGCAGCCCCCCCAGGGGTTCAACTAATGAAAAACTGTTTTTT. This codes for CASSPPRGSTNEKLFF.

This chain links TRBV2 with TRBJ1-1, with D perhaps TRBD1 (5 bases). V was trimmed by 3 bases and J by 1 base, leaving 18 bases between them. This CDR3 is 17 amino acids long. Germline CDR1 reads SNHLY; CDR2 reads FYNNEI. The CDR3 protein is CASSDGGFLRENTEAFF. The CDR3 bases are TGTGCCAGCAGTGATGGGGGGTTTTTGAGGGAGAACACTGAAGCTTTCTTT.

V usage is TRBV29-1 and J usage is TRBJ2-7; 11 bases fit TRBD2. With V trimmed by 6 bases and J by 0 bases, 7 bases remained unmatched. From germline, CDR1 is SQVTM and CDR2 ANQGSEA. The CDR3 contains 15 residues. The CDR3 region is CSVDSGTSGSYEQYF. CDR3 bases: TGCAGCGTCGATTCCGGGACTAGCGGCTCCTACGAGCAGTACTTC.

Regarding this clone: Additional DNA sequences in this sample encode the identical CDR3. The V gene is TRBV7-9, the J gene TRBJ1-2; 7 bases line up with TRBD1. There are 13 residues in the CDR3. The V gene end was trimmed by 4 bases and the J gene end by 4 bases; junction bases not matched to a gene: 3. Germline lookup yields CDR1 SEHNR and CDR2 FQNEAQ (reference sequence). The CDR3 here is CASSSGQIYGYTF. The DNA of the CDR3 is TGTGCCAGCAGCTCGGGACAGATCTATGGCTACACCTTC.

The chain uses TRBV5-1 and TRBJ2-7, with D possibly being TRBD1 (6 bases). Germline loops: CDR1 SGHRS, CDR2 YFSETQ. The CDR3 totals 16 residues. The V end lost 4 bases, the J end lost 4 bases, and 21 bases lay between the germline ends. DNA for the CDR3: TGCGCCAGCAGCGATCCACAGGGCAACGATCCATACGAGCAGTACTTC. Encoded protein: CASSDPQGNDPYEQYF.

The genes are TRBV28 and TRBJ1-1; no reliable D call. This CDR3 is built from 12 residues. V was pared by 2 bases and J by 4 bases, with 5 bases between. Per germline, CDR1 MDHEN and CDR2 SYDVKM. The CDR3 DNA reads TGTGCCAGCAGTTTAGTGAGCACTGAAGCTTTCTTT. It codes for CASSLVSTEAFF.

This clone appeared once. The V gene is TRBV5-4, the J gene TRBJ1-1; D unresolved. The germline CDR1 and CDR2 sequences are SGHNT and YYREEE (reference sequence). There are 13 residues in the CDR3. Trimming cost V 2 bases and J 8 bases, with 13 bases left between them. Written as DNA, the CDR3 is TGTGCCAGCAGCTTCTTCCCGGGCGACGAAGCTTTCTTT. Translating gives CASSFFPGDEAFF.

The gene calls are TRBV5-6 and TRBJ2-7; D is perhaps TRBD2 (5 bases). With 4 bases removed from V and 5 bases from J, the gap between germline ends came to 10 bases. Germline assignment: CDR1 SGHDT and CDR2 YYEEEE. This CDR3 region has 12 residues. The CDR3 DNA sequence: TGTGCCAGCAGCGAGGGAACGGACGAGCAGTACTTC. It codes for CASSEGTDEQYF.

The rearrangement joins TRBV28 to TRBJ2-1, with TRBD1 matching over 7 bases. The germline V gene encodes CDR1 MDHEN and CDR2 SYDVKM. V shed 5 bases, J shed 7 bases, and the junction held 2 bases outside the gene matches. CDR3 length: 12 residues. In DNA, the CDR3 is TGTGCCAGCAGTGACAGGGTTAATGAGCAGTTCTTC. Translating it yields CASSDRVNEQFF.

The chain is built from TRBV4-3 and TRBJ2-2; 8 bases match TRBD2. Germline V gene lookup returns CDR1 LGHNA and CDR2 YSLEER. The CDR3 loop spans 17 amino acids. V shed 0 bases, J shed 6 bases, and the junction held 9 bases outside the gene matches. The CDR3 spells CASSQDGTSDDPGELFF. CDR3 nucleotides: TGCGCCAGCAGCCAAGATGGGACTAGTGACGACCCCGGGGAGCTGTTTTTT.

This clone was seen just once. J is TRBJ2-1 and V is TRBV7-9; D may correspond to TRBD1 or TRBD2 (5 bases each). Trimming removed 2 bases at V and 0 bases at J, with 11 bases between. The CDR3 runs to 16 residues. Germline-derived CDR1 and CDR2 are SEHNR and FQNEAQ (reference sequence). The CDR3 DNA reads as TGTGCCAGCAGCTTACAAGGGACGGACTCCTACAATGAGCAGTTCTTC. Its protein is CASSLQGTDSYNEQFF.

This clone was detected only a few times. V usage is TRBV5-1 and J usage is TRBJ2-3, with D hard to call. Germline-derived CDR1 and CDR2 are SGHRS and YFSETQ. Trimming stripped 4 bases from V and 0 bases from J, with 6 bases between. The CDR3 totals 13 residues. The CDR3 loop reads CASSPVSTDTQYF. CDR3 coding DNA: TGCGCCAGCAGCCCAGTTAGCACAGATACGCAGTATTTT.

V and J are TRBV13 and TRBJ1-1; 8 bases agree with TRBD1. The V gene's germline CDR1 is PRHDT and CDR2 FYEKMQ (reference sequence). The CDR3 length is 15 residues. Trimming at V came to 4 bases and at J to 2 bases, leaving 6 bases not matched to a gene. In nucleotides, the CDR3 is TGTGCCAGCAGCTCCGCCGGACAGGGTAACACTGAAGCTTTCTTT. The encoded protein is CASSSAGQGNTEAFF.

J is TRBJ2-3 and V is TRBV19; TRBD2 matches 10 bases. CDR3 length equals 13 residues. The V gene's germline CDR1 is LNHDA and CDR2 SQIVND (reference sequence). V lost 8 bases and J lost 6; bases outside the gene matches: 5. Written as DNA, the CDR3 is TGTGCCAGTTCCGCTAGCGGGGGCGATACGCAGTATTTT. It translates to CASSASGGDTQYF.

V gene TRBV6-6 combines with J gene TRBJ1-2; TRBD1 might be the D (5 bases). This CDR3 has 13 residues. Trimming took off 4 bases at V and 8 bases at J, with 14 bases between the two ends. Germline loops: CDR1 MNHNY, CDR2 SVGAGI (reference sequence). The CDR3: CASSSTRGEGYTF. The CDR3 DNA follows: TGTGCCAGCAGTTCCACAAGGGGTGAGGGCTACACCTTC.

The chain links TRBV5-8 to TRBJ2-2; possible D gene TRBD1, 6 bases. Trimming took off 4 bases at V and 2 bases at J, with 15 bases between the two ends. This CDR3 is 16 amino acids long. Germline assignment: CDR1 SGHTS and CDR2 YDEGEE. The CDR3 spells CASSPLGTTNTGELFF. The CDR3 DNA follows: TGTGCCAGCAGCCCCCTTGGGACAACCAACACCGGGGAGCTGTTTTTT. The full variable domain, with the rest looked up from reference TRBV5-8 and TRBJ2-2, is EAGVTQSPTHLIKTRGQQATLRCSPISGHTSVYWYQQALGLGLQFLLWYDEGEERNRGNFPPRFSGRQFPNYSSELNVNALELEDSALYLCASSPLGTTNTGELFFGEGSRLTVL.

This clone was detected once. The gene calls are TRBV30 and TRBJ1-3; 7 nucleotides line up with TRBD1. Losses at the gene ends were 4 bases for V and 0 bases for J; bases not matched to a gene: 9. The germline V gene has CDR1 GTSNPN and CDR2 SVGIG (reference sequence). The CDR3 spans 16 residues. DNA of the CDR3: TGTGCCTGGACTAACAGGGGTGAAAACTCTGGAAACACCATATATTTT. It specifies CAWTNRGENSGNTIYF. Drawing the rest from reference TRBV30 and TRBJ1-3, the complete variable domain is SQTIHQWPATLVQPVGSPLSLECTVEGTSNPNLYWYRQAAGRGLQLLFYSVGIGQISSEVPQNLSASRPQDRQFILSSKKLLLSDSGFYLCAWTNRGENSGNTIYFGEGSWLTVV.

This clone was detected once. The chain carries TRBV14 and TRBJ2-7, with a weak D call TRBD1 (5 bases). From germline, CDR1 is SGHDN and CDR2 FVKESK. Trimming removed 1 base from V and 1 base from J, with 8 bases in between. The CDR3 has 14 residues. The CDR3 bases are TGTGCCAGCAGCCAAGGGGGCGGTTCCTACGAGCAGTACTTC. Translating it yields CASSQGGGSYEQYF.

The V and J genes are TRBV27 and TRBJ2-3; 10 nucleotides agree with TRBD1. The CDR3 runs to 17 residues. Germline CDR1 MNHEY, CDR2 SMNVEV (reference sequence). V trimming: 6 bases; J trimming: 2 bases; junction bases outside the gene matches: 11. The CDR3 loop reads CASSRPGTGENTDTQYF. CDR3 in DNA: TGTGCCAGCAGCCGCCCCGGGACAGGGGAAAACACAGATACGCAGTATTTT.

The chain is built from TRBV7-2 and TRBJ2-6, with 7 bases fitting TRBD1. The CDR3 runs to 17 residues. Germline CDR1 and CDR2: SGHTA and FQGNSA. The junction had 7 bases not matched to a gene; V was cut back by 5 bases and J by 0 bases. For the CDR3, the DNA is TGTGCCAGCAGCCTCCGGGACAGCACCTCTGGGGCCAACGTCCTGACTTTC. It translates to CASSLRDSTSGANVLTF. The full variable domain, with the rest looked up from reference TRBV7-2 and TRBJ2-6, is GAGVSQSPSNKVTEKGKDVELRCDPISGHTALYWYRQSLGQGLEFLIYFQGNSAPDKSGLPSDRFSAERTGGSVSTLTIQRTQQEDSAVYLCASSLRDSTSGANVLTFGAGSRLTVL.

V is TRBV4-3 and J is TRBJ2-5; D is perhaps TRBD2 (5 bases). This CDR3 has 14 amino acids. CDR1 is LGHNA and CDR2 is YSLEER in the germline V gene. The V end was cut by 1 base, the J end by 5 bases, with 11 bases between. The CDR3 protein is CASSQGAGWETQYF. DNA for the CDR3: TGCGCCAGCAGCCAAGGCGCGGGCTGGGAGACCCAGTACTTC.

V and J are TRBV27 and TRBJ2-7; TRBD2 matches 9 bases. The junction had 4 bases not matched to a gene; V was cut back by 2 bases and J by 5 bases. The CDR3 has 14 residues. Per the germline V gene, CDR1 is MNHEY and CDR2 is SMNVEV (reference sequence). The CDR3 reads CASSLMAGGDEQYF. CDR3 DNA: TGTGCCAGCAGTTTAATGGCGGGAGGGGACGAGCAGTACTTC.

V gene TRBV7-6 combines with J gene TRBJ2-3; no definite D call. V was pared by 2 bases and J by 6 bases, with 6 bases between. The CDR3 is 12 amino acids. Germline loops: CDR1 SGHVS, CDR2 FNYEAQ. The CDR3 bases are TGTGCCAGCAGCTTAAATGAGGATACGCAGTATTTT. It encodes CASSLNEDTQYF.

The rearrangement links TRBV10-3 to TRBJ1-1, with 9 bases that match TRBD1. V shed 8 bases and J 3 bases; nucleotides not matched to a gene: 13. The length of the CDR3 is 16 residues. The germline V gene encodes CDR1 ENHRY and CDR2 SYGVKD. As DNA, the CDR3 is TGTGCCATCCGAGTCAGACAGGGGGGCGAGGACACTGAAGCTTTCTTT. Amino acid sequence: CAIRVRQGGEDTEAFF.

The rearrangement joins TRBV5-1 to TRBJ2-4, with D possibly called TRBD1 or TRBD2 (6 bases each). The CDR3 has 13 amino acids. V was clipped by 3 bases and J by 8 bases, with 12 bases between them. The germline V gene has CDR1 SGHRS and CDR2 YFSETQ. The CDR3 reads CASSSDRGDIQYF. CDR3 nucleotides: TGCGCCAGCAGCTCAGATAGGGGGGACATTCAGTACTTC.

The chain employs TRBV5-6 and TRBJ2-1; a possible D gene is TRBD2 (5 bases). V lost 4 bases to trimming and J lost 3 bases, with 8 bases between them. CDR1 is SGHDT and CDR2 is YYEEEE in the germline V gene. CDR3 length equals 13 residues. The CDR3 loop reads CASSAGDYNEQFF. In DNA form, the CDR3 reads TGTGCCAGCAGCGCCGGGGACTACAATGAGCAGTTCTTC.

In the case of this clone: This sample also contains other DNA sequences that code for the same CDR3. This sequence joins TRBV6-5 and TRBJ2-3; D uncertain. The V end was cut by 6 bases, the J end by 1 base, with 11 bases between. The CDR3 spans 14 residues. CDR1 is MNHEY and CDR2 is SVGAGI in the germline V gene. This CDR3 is CASSLVGGTDTQYF. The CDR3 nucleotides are TGTGCCAGCAGCCTAGTTGGGGGCACAGATACGCAGTATTTT.